What follows are 14 T cell receptor beta chains derived from one specimen sequenced in a study of Ad26.COV2.S vaccination and SARS-CoV-2 variants. Measured with immunoSEQ multiplex PCR; TCRdb has only the in-frame clones, and not every one. Among roughly 300,000 clones listed, 88% were seen once. Treatment meaning: 19 received Ad26.COV2.S at low or high dose, single or two shots; about 5 received placebo; per-sample allocation not given. After the first vaccine or placebo injection, samples were drawn on day 63. The specimen comprised peripheral blood, sampled in a trial of Ad26.COV2.S vaccine versus placebo. Source of these receptors: a person between 18 and 65 years old who received the Ad26.COV2.S COVID-19 vaccine or a placebo.

The chain couples TRBV28 to TRBJ1-6; D gene uncertain. V lost 8 bases and J lost 0, with 8 bases in between. Per the germline V gene, CDR1 is MDHEN and CDR2 is SYDVKM. The CDR3 loop spans 14 amino acids. The CDR3: CASVGDSYNSPLHF. CDR3 sequence (DNA): TGTGCCAGCGTCGGGGACTCCTATAATTCACCCCTCCACTTT.

This clone is a singleton in its sample. A junction end diverges from the germline sequence, so it may reflect a read error. The J gene is TRBJ1-5, the V gene TRBV13, with TRBD1 identical over 11 bases. This CDR3 contains 15 residues. The germline V gene encodes CDR1 PRHDT and CDR2 FYEKMQ (reference sequence). DNA of the CDR3: TGTGCCAGCAGCCTAGGGACAGGGGGAAATCAGCCCCAGCATTTT. This gives the protein CASSLGTGGNQPQHF. The full variable domain, in which reference TRBV13 and TRBJ1-5 provide the parts outside the CDR3, is AAGVIQSPRHLIKEKRETATLKCYPIPRHDTVYWYQQGPGQDPQFLISFYEKMQSDKGSIPDRFSAQQFSDYHSELNMSSLELGDSALYFCASSLGTGGNQPQHFGDGTRLSIL.

The chain recombines TRBV12-5 with TRBJ2-1, with TRBD2 matching over 7 bases. The CDR3 has 16 residues. Germline lookup yields CDR1 LGHNT and CDR2 FRNRAP. Trimming at V came to 0 bases and at J to 7 bases, leaving 9 bases not matched to a gene. The CDR3 here is CASGLVVGGSGNEQFF. CDR3 DNA: TGTGCTAGTGGTTTGGTTGTCGGCGGGAGTGGGAATGAGCAGTTCTTC.

The CDR3 sequence: CASSTLFASGNTIYF. The DNA for the CDR3 is TGTGCCAGCAGCACCCTTTTCGCCTCTGGAAACACCATATATTTT. The V and J genes are TRBV7-2 and TRBJ1-3; no definite D call. CDR3 size: 15 residues. V lost 5 bases and J 0 bases, leaving 11 bases between the germline ends. Germline CDR1 is SGHTA and CDR2 is FQGNSA.

This chain links TRBV14 with TRBJ2-2; a possible D gene is TRBD1 (5 bases). Germline V gene data show CDR1 as SGHDN and CDR2 as FVKESK. This CDR3 has 16 amino acids. V dropped 1 base and J dropped 3 bases, with 12 bases sitting between them. The CDR3 sequence is CASSQVTGPYTGELFF. CDR3 DNA sequence: TGTGCCAGCAGCCAAGTCACAGGCCCATACACCGGGGAGCTGTTTTTT.

The V call is TRBV18, the J call TRBJ1-2, with TRBD1 identical over 7 bases. The V segment lost 8 bases and the J segment 3 bases; nucleotides outside the gene matches: 12. The CDR3 extends over 15 amino acids. Germline CDR1 is KGHSH and CDR2 is LQKENI. The CDR3 spells CASVGAGGVDYGYTF. The CDR3 DNA is TGTGCCAGCGTAGGTGCAGGGGGAGTCGACTATGGCTACACCTTC. The whole variable domain, filled in from reference TRBV18 and TRBJ1-2, reads NAGVMQNPRHLVRRRGQEARLRCSPMKGHSHVYWYRQLPEEGLKFMVYLQKENIIDESGMPKERFSAEFPKEGPSILRIQQVVRGDSAAYFCASVGAGGVDYGYTFGSGTRLTVV.

The chain employs TRBV12-5 and TRBJ1-2, with TRBD1 as a possible D gene (5 bases). This CDR3 is built from 14 residues. Germline CDR1 reads LGHNT; CDR2 reads FRNRAP. Trimming pared 3 bases from V and 6 bases from J, leaving 14 bases between. The CDR3: CASGFGREKDGYTF. The CDR3 DNA reads as TGTGCTAGTGGTTTCGGCAGGGAGAAGGATGGCTACACCTTC.

This clone has just a few counts. The genes are TRBV6-5 and TRBJ2-7, with D unclear. CDR3 size: 14 residues. Germline loops: CDR1 MNHEY, CDR2 SVGAGI. V was cut by 5 bases and J by 1 base, with 12 bases left in between. CDR3 in DNA: TGTGCCAGCAGTAGGACCCTAACTTCCTACGAGCAGTACTTC. This codes for CASSRTLTSYEQYF.

CDR3 bases: TGTGCTAGTGGTTTCGGAACCAGGGGAGGGACTAATTTAGGCTACACCTTC. The encoded protein is CASGFGTRGGTNLGYTF. The J gene is TRBJ1-2, the V gene TRBV12-5; D is possibly TRBD1 (6 bases). In germline, CDR1 is LGHNT, CDR2 FRNRAP. Between the trimmed V and J ends, which lost 3 bases and 8 bases, there was a span of 25 bases. CDR3 size: 17 residues.

The V call is TRBV11-2, the J call TRBJ1-1; 7 nucleotides agree with TRBD1. This CDR3 is 17 amino acids long. Per germline, CDR1 SGHAT and CDR2 FQNNGV. J lost 0 bases, V lost 3 bases, and 10 bases had no gene match. CDR3: CASSFRQGVRMNTEAFF. CDR3 sequence (DNA): TGTGCCAGCAGCTTCCGACAGGGCGTGCGGATGAACACTGAAGCTTTCTTT.

The rearrangement links TRBV27 to TRBJ2-2, with D tentatively TRBD1 or TRBD2 (6 bases each). Germline lookup yields CDR1 MNHEY and CDR2 SMNVEV (reference sequence). There are 14 residues in the CDR3. Trimming took 0 bases from V and 5 from J, leaving 7 bases between them. The CDR3 loop is CASSLSGGTGELFF. CDR3 bases: TGTGCCAGCAGTTTATCAGGGGGGACCGGGGAGCTGTTTTTT.

J is TRBJ1-4 and V is TRBV9; D is undetermined. Germline V gene data show CDR1 as SGDLS and CDR2 as YYNGEE. This CDR3 region has 13 residues. Trimming pared 3 bases from V and 5 bases from J, leaving 8 bases between. CDR3 DNA: TGTGCCAGCAGCGCGGACCCGAATGAAAAACTGTTTTTT. Amino acid sequence: CASSADPNEKLFF.

This clone appeared once. The chain combines TRBV11-2 with TRBJ1-3; D may be TRBD1 (6 bases). The CDR3 is 17 residues long. Trimming removed 6 bases from V and 0 bases from J, with 18 bases in between. The germline CDR1 and CDR2 sequences are SGHAT and FQNNGV. Here the CDR3 reads CASSRLGQMPSGNTIYF. CDR3 in DNA: TGTGCCAGCAGTCGTCTGGGACAAATGCCCTCTGGAAACACCATATATTTT.

This clone occurred a few times. This rearrangement joins TRBV18 to TRBJ1-5; D may be TRBD1 (6 bases). This CDR3 contains 17 residues. Trimming left V 2 bases short and J 1 base short, with 15 bases between. CDR1 and CDR2 (germline): KGHSH, LQKENI. CDR3 residues: CASSPRVRGGSNQPQHF. CDR3 bases: TGTGCCAGCTCACCAAGGGTCAGGGGAGGAAGCAATCAGCCCCAGCATTTT.